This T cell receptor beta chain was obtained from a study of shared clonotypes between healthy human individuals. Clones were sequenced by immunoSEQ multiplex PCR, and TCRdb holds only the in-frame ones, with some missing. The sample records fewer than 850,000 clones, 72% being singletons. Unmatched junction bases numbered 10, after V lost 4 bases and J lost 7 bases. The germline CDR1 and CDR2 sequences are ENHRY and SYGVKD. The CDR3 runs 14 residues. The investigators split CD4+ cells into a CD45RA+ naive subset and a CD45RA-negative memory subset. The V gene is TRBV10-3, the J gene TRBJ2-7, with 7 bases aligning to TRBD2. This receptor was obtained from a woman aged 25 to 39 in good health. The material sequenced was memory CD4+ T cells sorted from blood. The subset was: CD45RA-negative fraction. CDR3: CAISGSAGAGEQYF. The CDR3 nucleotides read TGTGCCATCAGTGGGTCCGCGGGAGCGGGAGAGCAGTACTTC.